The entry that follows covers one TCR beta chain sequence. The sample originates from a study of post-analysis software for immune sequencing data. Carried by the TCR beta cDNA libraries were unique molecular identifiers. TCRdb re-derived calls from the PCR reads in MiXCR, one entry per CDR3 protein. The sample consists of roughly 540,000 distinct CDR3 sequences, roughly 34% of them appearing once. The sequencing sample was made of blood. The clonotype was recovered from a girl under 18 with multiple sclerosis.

The CDR3 coding sequence is TGCAGTGCCCGTAGCGGGGGGGCTCACTGCAATGAGCAGTTCTTC. Its translation: CSARSGGAHCNEQFF. This chain joins TRBV20-1 and TRBJ2-1; 11 bases line up with TRBD2. Germline lookup yields CDR1 DFQATT and CDR2 SNEGSKA (reference sequence). The CDR3 covers 15 residues. Losses at the gene ends were 6 bases for V and 6 bases for J; bases not matched to a gene: 10.